This T cell receptor beta chain comes out of a study of blood T cells in healthy people across ages. Details on this clonotype: Its antigen is currently unknown.

Notes on the study in general: Naive CD4+ cells and diversity were both higher in long-lived donors than in aged donors. TCR beta diversity per million T cells fell roughly linearly with age.

The germline CDR1 and CDR2 sequences are SQVTM and ANQGSEA. After removal of 4 bases from V and 9 bases from J, the junction contained 9 bases not matched to a gene. This CDR3 has 14 residues. It was with a sample-barcoded 5' primer and a J-beta primer mix that a second PCR of roughly 7 to 12 cycles was run. Each CDR3 protein gets one entry after TCRdb re-called the 5' RACE reads with MiXCR. The sample consists of about 1.4 million distinct CDR3 sequences, 59% of them appearing once. The origin of this receptor is a man younger than 35 in good health. The sequenced sample consisted of blood. The chain carries TRBV29-1 and TRBJ1-6, with 7 bases matching TRBD1. The CDR3 sequence is CSVGQGGSGSPLHF. In nucleotides, the CDR3 is TGCAGCGTTGGACAGGGTGGAAGTGGTTCACCCCTCCACTTT.